This T cell receptor beta chain comes out of a study of T-cell memory formation after mild COVID-19. The V gene lost 5 bases and the J gene lost 2 bases, with 9 bases spanning the gap. Germline loops: CDR1 ENHRY, CDR2 SYGVKD. The CDR3 runs to 13 residues. TCRdb re-derived calls from the 5' RACE reads in MiXCR, one entry per CDR3 protein. Here the sample spans 270,000 or so distinct CDR3 sequences, more than 15% being singletons. This clonotype was recorded a few times. The receptor comes from a man between 18 and 29 years old who had mild COVID-19 (a few samples of this study predate the infection). Cell type and time point are not known. V and J are TRBV10-3 and TRBJ1-2, with D perhaps matching TRBD1 (5 bases). The sequenced sample was PBMCs or a T cell subset sorted from them (not recorded which). The CDR3 DNA is TGTGCCATCAGTCCGGGACTAAACTATGGCTACACCTTC. Its protein is CAISPGLNYGYTF.